Only a few counts were recorded for the clone carrying this TCR beta chain. What it binds is unknown. These data are taken from a study of blood T cells in healthy people across ages. Study results and limitations: Samples with more naive T cells showed higher observed beta diversity. Since the PBMCs were unsorted, naive and antigen-experienced cells could not be conclusively compared.

Trimming removed 1 base from V and 9 bases from J, with 15 bases in between. The V gene's germline CDR1 is LNHNV and CDR2 YYDKDF (reference sequence). The length of the CDR3 is 14 residues. A second PCR, run for about 7 to 11 cycles, used a sample-barcoded 5' primer plus a J-beta primer mix. From the 5' RACE reads, TCRdb called clonotypes with MiXCR, one entry per CDR3 protein. The profile shows 450,000 to 650,000 distinct CDR3 sequences, approximately 25% of them singletons. These data were likewise used in another study, on T cells of mothers and their children. That study adds: The people who donated were a few healthy Caucasian mothers and their six children.

This rearrangement joins TRBV15 to TRBJ2-5; no definite D call. The receptor comes from a boy aged 10-17 years in good health. Source material: blood. The CDR3 bases are TGTGCCACCAGCAGAGTTTACCCAAGCTTGTCCCAGTACTTC. Translating gives CATSRVYPSLSQYF.